This TCR beta chain comes out of a study of cytomegalovirus exposure and HLA in healthy donors. On the study more broadly: A later analysis reported the roughly 120 validation repertoires used the same platform as the 550 to 700 first-cohort repertoires. Study-wide results and caveats: It was confirmed in vitro that a few of the CMV-associated chains were specific for CMV antigens. In a later analysis, first-cohort TCR clusters were found to tend to co-occur in the approximately 110 validation repertoires. The investigators catalogued 164 TCR beta chains as cytomegalovirus-associated.

Per the germline V gene, CDR1 is SGHRS and CDR2 is YFSETQ. CDR3 length: 15 residues. V shed 6 bases and J shed 0 bases, with 14 bases lying between them. Worth noting for this clone: Its antigen is unidentified.

Profiling relied on immunoSEQ multiplex PCR, and the TCRdb table lists in-frame clones only, not all of them. The top ten clones hold 2% to 2.5% of a sample with around 150,000 clones, 75% to 90% of them seen once. V is TRBV5-1 and J is TRBJ2-3; a possible D gene is TRBD2 (5 bases). This sequence originates from a woman between 18 and 29 years old in good health and CMV-seronegative. The sample taken for sequencing was PBMCs. Written as DNA, the CDR3 is TGCGCCAGCAAGGGAGAGTCGTTTAGCACAGATACGCAGTATTTT. Protein sequence: CASKGESFSTDTQYF.